This T cell receptor beta chain was captured in a study of PD-L1 blockade in urothelial cancer. The J segment lost 3 bases and the V segment lost 0 bases, leaving 6 bases of the junction unmatched. The CDR3 extends over 15 amino acids. The germline V gene has CDR1 SGHRS and CDR2 YFSETQ. Data came from immunoSEQ multiplex PCR; TCRdb stores just in-frame clones and leaves some out. The repertoire includes some 45,000 clones, 88% of them detected once, and around 3.9% sits in the top ten. The sequence came from a man at least 80 years old with urothelial cancer. This chain links TRBV5-1 with TRBJ2-7, with 7 bases fitting TRBD1. Source: PBMCs, taken around atezolizumab (anti-PD-L1) treatment. The CDR3 loop reads CASSLGTGARYEQYF. The DNA for the CDR3 is TGCGCCAGCAGCTTGGGTACAGGGGCCCGCTACGAGCAGTACTTC.